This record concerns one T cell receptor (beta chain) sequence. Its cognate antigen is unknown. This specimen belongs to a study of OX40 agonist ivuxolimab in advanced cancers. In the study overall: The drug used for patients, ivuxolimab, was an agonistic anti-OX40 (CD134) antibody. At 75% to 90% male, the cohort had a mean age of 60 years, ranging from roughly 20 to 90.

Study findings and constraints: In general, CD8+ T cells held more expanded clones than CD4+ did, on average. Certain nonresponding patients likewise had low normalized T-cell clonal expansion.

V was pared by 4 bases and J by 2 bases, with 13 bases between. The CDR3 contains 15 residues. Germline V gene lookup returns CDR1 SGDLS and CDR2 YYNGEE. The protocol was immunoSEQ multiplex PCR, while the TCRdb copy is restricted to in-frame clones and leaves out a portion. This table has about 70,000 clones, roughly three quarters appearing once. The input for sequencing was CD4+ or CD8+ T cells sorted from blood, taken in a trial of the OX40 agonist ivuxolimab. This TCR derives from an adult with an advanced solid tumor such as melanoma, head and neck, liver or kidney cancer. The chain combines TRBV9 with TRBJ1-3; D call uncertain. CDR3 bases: TGTGCCAGCAGCCTATCCCAAGCCCCTGGAAACACCATATATTTT. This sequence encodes CASSLSQAPGNTIYF.